These 15 T cell receptor beta chains were sequenced from one sample in a study of OX40 agonist ivuxolimab in advanced cancers. Libraries were prepared through the immunoSEQ multiplex PCR assay. As stored in TCRdb, this immuneACCESS dataset retains in-frame rearrangements with V and J assigned. A fraction of the clones does not appear; measured against another copy, unresolved V genes explain less than half of the discrepancy, and the remainder lacks a known reason. This sample lists 12,000 to 15,000 clones; 76% were detected once. The top ten hold about 15% of the sample. Here the sequenced sample was CD4+ or CD8+ T cells sorted from blood, taken in a trial of the OX40 agonist ivuxolimab. The receptor source for this set is an adult with an advanced solid tumor such as melanoma, head and neck, liver or kidney cancer.

The gene calls are TRBV10-3 and TRBJ2-5, with D maybe TRBD1 (6 bases). The J call may be mistaken, given a closer DNA end match to TRBJ2-7. From germline, CDR1 is ENHRY and CDR2 SYGVKD. The CDR3 runs 12 residues. CDR3 loop: CAIAGAAYEQYF. CDR3 sequence (DNA): TGTGCCATCGCAGGGGCCGCCTACGAGCAGTACTTC.

The V call is TRBV4-1, the J call TRBJ1-1; 7 nucleotides align to TRBD1. The CDR3 is 13 amino acids. Germline trimming cut 0 bases from V and 6 bases from J; bases unmatched to any gene: 1. Germline loops: CDR1 MGHRA, CDR2 YSYEKL. CDR3 sequence: CASSQDRGAEAFF. Written as DNA, the CDR3 is TGCGCCAGCAGCCAAGACAGGGGGGCTGAAGCTTTCTTT.

The V call is TRBV7-2, the J call TRBJ1-5; D call uncertain. V was cut by 5 bases and J by 12 bases, with 14 bases left in between. There are 12 residues in the CDR3. CDR1 is SGHTA, CDR2 FQGNSA, per germline. The CDR3 sequence: CASSLVGSDQHF. In nucleotides, the CDR3 is TGTGCCAGCAGCCTCGTCGGGTCTGACCAGCATTTT.

This clone is deemed medium-sized. The V gene is TRBV19, the J gene TRBJ1-2; perhaps TRBD1 as D (5 bases). Deletions cut 5 bases from V and 2 bases from J, with 9 bases between. This CDR3 spans 13 amino acids. CDR1 and CDR2 (germline): LNHDA, SQIVND (reference sequence). CDR3 sequence (DNA): TGTGCCAGTAGTTGGGACGTGAACTATGGCTACACCTTC. It yields the protein CASSWDVNYGYTF.

The rearrangement uses TRBV5-6 and TRBJ1-5; D is ambiguous. Trimming pared 0 bases from V and 3 bases from J, leaving 4 bases between. The CDR3 totals 13 residues. Germline values: CDR1 SGHDT, CDR2 YYEEEE. This CDR3 is CASSLVPNQPQHF. CDR3 bases: TGTGCCAGCAGCTTGGTTCCCAATCAGCCCCAGCATTTT.

In regard to this clone: At one end the junction does not follow the germline gene, possibly because of a read error. The chain recombines TRBV13 with TRBJ2-7; 8 bases agree with TRBD2. The V gene's germline CDR1 is PRHDT and CDR2 FYEKMQ (reference sequence). The CDR3 loop spans 13 amino acids. CDR3 DNA: TGTGCCAGCAGCTTAGGCCGAAGCGGGGGACCCCGGTTC. The encoded protein is CASSLGRSGGPRF.

This clone occurred a few times. The rearrangement joins TRBV19 to TRBJ1-2; possible D gene TRBD1, 6 bases. The CDR3 consists of 17 residues. The germline V gene encodes CDR1 LNHDA and CDR2 SQIVND (reference sequence). Trimming removed 3 bases at V and 2 bases at J, with 19 bases between. CDR3 region: CASSIRILDRVNYGYTF. The CDR3 coding sequence is TGTGCCAGTAGTATCCGGATTCTGGACAGAGTAAACTATGGCTACACCTTC.

The V and J genes are TRBV5-1 and TRBJ2-7; the D call may be TRBD1 or TRBD2 (6 bases each). This CDR3 has 15 amino acids. V was pared by 0 bases and J by 5 bases, with 15 bases between. The germline CDR1 and CDR2 sequences are SGHRS and YFSETQ. CDR3 residues: CASSLVSPGANEQYF. For the CDR3, the DNA is TGCGCCAGCAGCTTGGTTTCACCGGGGGCGAACGAGCAGTACTTC.

In its sample, this clone was seen once. The chain is built from TRBV9 and TRBJ2-7; D is possibly TRBD1 (5 bases). The CDR3 is 13 residues long. Trimming cost V 0 bases and J 2 bases, with 6 bases left between them. CDR1 and CDR2 (germline): SGDLS, YYNGEE. Here the CDR3 reads CASSVEGAYEQYF. CDR3 DNA sequence: TGTGCCAGCAGCGTAGAAGGGGCCTACGAGCAGTACTTC.

This chain joins TRBV4-2 and TRBJ1-3, with D possibly TRBD1 on 5 matching bases. V was cut by 0 bases and J by 0 bases, with 9 bases left in between. Germline V gene lookup returns CDR1 LGHNA and CDR2 YNFKEQ. The CDR3 covers 16 residues. The CDR3 coding sequence is TGTGCCAGCAGCCAAGAGGTCGGGGCCTCTGGAAACACCATATATTTT. This translates into CASSQEVGASGNTIYF.

CDR3 region: CASSYSTLYTGELFF. The CDR3 DNA is TGTGCCAGCAGTTACTCGACGCTTTACACCGGGGAGCTGTTTTTT. The rearrangement joins TRBV6-5 to TRBJ2-2; D gene uncertain. The CDR3 runs to 15 residues. Germline CDR1 and CDR2: MNHEY and SVGAGI. V was pared by 0 bases and J by 3 bases, with 8 bases between.

The chain has TRBV4-1 and TRBJ1-5; D is uncertain. The CDR3 contains 15 residues. CDR1 is MGHRA and CDR2 is YSYEKL in the germline V gene. V was trimmed by 0 bases and J by 0 bases, leaving 6 bases between them. This chain's CDR3 is CASSQDPLSNQPQHF. The CDR3 DNA reads as TGCGCCAGCAGCCAAGATCCGCTTAGCAATCAGCCCCAGCATTTT.

CDR3 protein: CASSAGTGPYEQYF. In nucleotides, the CDR3 is TGTGCCAGTAGCGCTGGGACAGGGCCCTACGAGCAGTACTTC. The gene calls are TRBV19 and TRBJ2-7, with TRBD1 matching 9 bases. The germline V gene has CDR1 LNHDA and CDR2 SQIVND (reference sequence). V lost 6 bases to trimming and J lost 2 bases; unmatched junction nucleotides: 5. CDR3 size: 14 residues.

The rearrangement joins TRBV6-4 to TRBJ1-5; 9 nucleotides line up with TRBD1. The germline CDR1 and CDR2 sequences are MRHNA and SNTAGT. The CDR3 has 14 residues. The junction had 9 bases not matched to a gene; V was cut back by 6 bases and J by 9 bases. CDR3: CASSPGTGSGPQHF. The CDR3 DNA reads as TGTGCCAGCAGCCCCGGGACAGGGTCGGGGCCCCAGCATTTT.

The V call is TRBV7-6, the J call TRBJ2-1, with a tentative D call TRBD2 (5 bases). CDR3 length: 11 residues. CDR1 SGHVS and CDR2 FNYEAQ come from the germline V gene. V lost 4 bases and J 9 bases, leaving 7 bases between the germline ends. CDR3 protein: CASSSEGEQFF. CDR3 coding DNA: TGTGCCAGCAGCTCCGAGGGTGAGCAGTTCTTC.